Listed here are 28 T cell receptor beta chains from one sample, sequenced in a study of blood T cells in healthy people across ages. The authors ran a second PCR of about 6 to 12 cycles using a sample-barcoded 5' primer and a J-beta primer mix. Using its own MiXCR run on the 5' RACE reads, TCRdb lists one record per CDR3 protein. There are around 990,000 distinct CDR3 sequences in the sample; about 23% occur only once, and around 0.75% lies in the top ten. A further study also used this sample, focusing on T cells of mothers and their children.

Sequenced material: blood. The source of these receptors is a girl aged 2 to 9 in good health.

This clonotype has just a few counts. The junction and the germline gene differ at one end; a read error may be behind it. The V gene is TRBV27, the J gene TRBJ1-4; D remains ambiguous. Germline V gives CDR1 MNHEY, CDR2 SMNVEV (reference sequence). The CDR3 spans 14 residues. The CDR3 here is CASSTLPGNEKLFF. CDR3 in DNA: TGTGCTAGCAGCACCCTACCGGGTAATGAAAAACTGTTTTTT.

This sequence joins TRBV15 and TRBJ1-3; 9 bases are a match to TRBD1. The CDR3 totals 15 residues. CDR1 is LNHNV and CDR2 is YYDKDF in the germline V gene (reference sequence). The junction had 8 bases not matched to a gene; V was cut back by 5 bases and J by 6 bases. CDR3 nucleotide sequence: TGTGCCACCAGCCCCACGGGACAGGGTGTAAACACCATATATTTT. Encoded protein: CATSPTGQGVNTIYF. The variable domain in full, completed from reference TRBV15 and TRBJ1-3, reads DAMVIQNPRYQVTQFGKPVTLSCSQTLNHNVMYWYQQKSSQAPKLLFHYYDKDFNNEADTPDNFQSRRPNTSFCFLDIRSPGLGDTAMYLCATSPTGQGVNTIYFGEGSWLTVV.

This clonotype was recorded a few times. CDR3 amino acids: CASSLGSGGASYNEQFF. The CDR3, as DNA: TGCGCCAGCAGCCTAGGCTCGGGGGGTGCCTCCTACAATGAGCAGTTCTTC. The rearrangement links TRBV4-3 to TRBJ2-1; 7 bases are a match to TRBD2. V was pared by 4 bases and J by 0 bases, with 9 bases of the junction left unmatched. CDR1 is LGHNA and CDR2 is YSLEER in the germline V gene. This CDR3 spans 17 amino acids.

This clonotype was seen many times. The chain combines TRBV12-5 with TRBJ2-5; no reliable D call. V lost 4 bases, J lost 4 bases, and 4 bases lay in between. The length of the CDR3 is 11 residues. Per germline, CDR1 LGHNT and CDR2 FRNRAP. The CDR3 sequence: CASGSGETQYF. The DNA for the CDR3 is TGTGCTAGTGGTTCCGGAGAGACCCAGTACTTC.

This clonotype was seen a few times. The gene calls are TRBV20-1 and TRBJ2-7, with 7 bases matching TRBD2. Germline loops: CDR1 DFQATT, CDR2 SNEGSKA (reference sequence). Losses at the gene ends were 0 bases for V and 6 bases for J; bases not matched to a gene: 8. The CDR3 has 14 residues. CDR3: CSARDRGGSLEQYF. The CDR3 DNA sequence: TGCAGTGCTAGAGATCGGGGCGGGAGCCTCGAGCAGTACTTC.

The V and J genes are TRBV7-8 and TRBJ2-5; unclear D gene. TRBJ2-1 explains the end of the DNA better; the J call may be wrong. Germline V lookup: CDR1 SGHVS, CDR2 FQNEAQ. CDR3 length: 12 residues. This chain's CDR3 is CASSPSDLEQFF. The CDR3 DNA is TGTGCCAGCAGCCCCTCAGACCTAGAGCAGTTCTTC.

The chain uses TRBV12-3 or TRBV12-4 and TRBJ2-3; 8 bases map to TRBD2. This CDR3 has 16 amino acids. Trimming at V came to 5 bases and at J to 4 bases, leaving 11 bases not matched to a gene. CDR3 region: CASSPLSGGHADTQYF. The CDR3 bases are TGTGCCAGCAGTCCCCTCAGCGGGGGACACGCAGATACGCAGTATTTT.

The chain combines TRBV11-3 with TRBJ2-1; the match to TRBD2 covers 8 bases. Unmatched junction bases numbered 9, after V lost 7 bases and J lost 7 bases. CDR3 size: 14 residues. The V gene's germline CDR1 is SGHNT and CDR2 YENEEA. The CDR3 spells CASKPRGGRNEQFF. The CDR3 nucleotides read TGTGCCAGCAAACCCCGGGGGGGCCGTAATGAGCAGTTCTTC.

J is TRBJ1-2 and V is TRBV12-3 or TRBV12-4; 7 positions match TRBD1. The CDR3 length is 15 residues. Trimming took 5 bases from V and 5 from J; bases not matched to a gene: 11. CDR3 coding DNA: TGTGCCAGCAGTCCACAGGGGCCGGGGATGTATGGCTACACCTTC. This sequence encodes CASSPQGPGMYGYTF.

The CDR3 sequence: CASSDGQGRRNTEAFF. Here the CDR3 DNA reads TGTGCCAGCAGTGATGGACAGGGAAGGAGGAACACTGAAGCTTTCTTT. The chain is built from TRBV2 and TRBJ1-1; 8 bases map to TRBD1. Germline V gene sequence: CDR1 SNHLY, CDR2 FYNNEI. V lost 3 bases and J lost 1; bases outside the gene matches: 7. The CDR3 length is 16 residues.

In its sample, this clonotype was seen a few times. This chain links TRBV29-1 with TRBJ2-7; possibly TRBD2 for D (6 bases). There are 13 residues in the CDR3. Deletions cut 6 bases from V and 2 bases from J, with 14 bases between. CDR1 is SQVTM, CDR2 ANQGSEA, per germline. The CDR3 region is CSVLPGDAYEQYF. Written as DNA, the CDR3 is TGCAGCGTGCTACCGGGGGACGCCTACGAGCAGTACTTC.

This chain connects TRBV10-3 to TRBJ1-2; D not resolved. V was pared by 6 bases and J by 5 bases, with 22 bases between. Germline CDR1 and CDR2: ENHRY and SYGVKD. CDR3 size: 16 residues. Here the CDR3 reads CAIRTSLVSTQYGYTF. CDR3 DNA sequence: TGTGCCATCAGGACCAGTCTTGTCAGTACACAGTATGGCTACACCTTC.

This clonotype was observed many times. The chain links TRBV9 to TRBJ2-1; D remains unclear. Trimming removed 3 bases at V and 0 bases at J, with 4 bases between. The V gene's germline CDR1 is SGDLS and CDR2 YYNGEE. This CDR3 comprises 13 residues. The CDR3 DNA is TGTGCCAGCAGCGGCAGCTCCTACAATGAGCAGTTCTTC. This codes for CASSGSSYNEQFF.

This rearrangement joins TRBV29-1 to TRBJ2-2, with D possibly matching TRBD1 (5 bases). CDR3 length: 13 amino acids. Germline V gene lookup returns CDR1 SQVTM and CDR2 ANQGSEA. Deletions cut 4 bases from V and 0 bases from J, with 6 bases between. The CDR3 sequence: CSVGQPNTGELFF. DNA for the CDR3: TGCAGCGTTGGACAGCCGAACACCGGGGAGCTGTTTTTT.

The gene calls are TRBV12-3 or TRBV12-4 and TRBJ2-5; maybe TRBD2 (5 bases). The CDR3 is made up of 12 amino acids. V shed 2 bases and J shed 10 bases, with 11 bases lying between them. CDR3 in amino acids: CASSLPKGLQYF. As DNA, the CDR3 is TGTGCCAGCAGTTTACCGAAAGGACTCCAGTACTTC.

This clonotype was seen a handful of times. V gene TRBV7-2 combines with J gene TRBJ2-5, with a weak D call TRBD2 (6 bases). This CDR3 region has 14 residues. Per the germline V gene, CDR1 is SGHTA and CDR2 is FQGNSA. The germline V and J ends were trimmed by 5 bases and 5 bases, with 15 bases remaining between them. The CDR3, as DNA: TGTGCCAGCAGCCCCTCTAGCGAAGGGGAGACCCAGTACTTC. This translates into CASSPSSEGETQYF.

This clonotype was observed a handful of times. The chain links TRBV28 to TRBJ2-4, with TRBD2 identical over 11 bases. Germline trimming cut 1 base from V and 0 bases from J; bases unmatched to any gene: 5. The CDR3 is 18 residues long. The V gene's germline CDR1 is MDHEN and CDR2 SYDVKM. CDR3 region: CASSLFQLAGVAKNIQYF. In nucleotides, the CDR3 is TGTGCCAGCAGTTTATTTCAACTAGCGGGAGTAGCCAAAAACATTCAGTACTTC.

The chain combines TRBV7-9 with TRBJ1-4; D possibly corresponds to TRBD1 (5 bases). Germline CDR1 is SEHNR and CDR2 is FQNEAQ (reference sequence). V lost 5 bases, J lost 4 bases, and 11 bases lay in between. The CDR3 totals 14 residues. The CDR3 nucleotides are TGTGCCAGCAGCCCCCGGGGGGATAATGAAAAACTGTTTTTT. Translation gives CASSPRGDNEKLFF.

This clonotype has a count of ten or more. The V call is TRBV14, the J call TRBJ1-2; unclear D gene. Germline assignment: CDR1 SGHDN and CDR2 FVKESK. Trimming took 1 base from V and 5 from J, leaving 8 bases between them. The CDR3 totals 13 residues. The chain's CDR3 is CASSQVGEYGYTF. The CDR3 DNA reads as TGTGCCAGCAGCCAAGTTGGGGAGTATGGCTACACCTTC.

The rearrangement joins TRBV28 to TRBJ2-5, with 9 bases identical to TRBD1. The J call may not be correct, given that the DNA end is closer to TRBJ2-7. The CDR3 runs to 16 residues. In germline, CDR1 is MDHEN, CDR2 SYDVKM. CDR3 coding DNA: TGTGCCAGCAGTTCTACCGGGACAGGGTTCTCCTACGAGCAGTACTTC. This gives the protein CASSSTGTGFSYEQYF.

The V call is TRBV19, the J call TRBJ1-2, with no clear D. This CDR3 is built from 15 residues. Germline CDR1 LNHDA, CDR2 SQIVND (reference sequence). V was shortened by 9 bases and J by 4 bases, with 21 bases between the two germline ends. CDR3 sequence reads: CASLGPLLRSYGYTF. The CDR3 region has the DNA TGTGCCAGCCTAGGACCTCTCCTTCGGTCCTATGGCTACACCTTC.

This clonotype was counted many times. The chain carries TRBV12-3 or TRBV12-4 and TRBJ2-5; 11 bases line up with TRBD2. This CDR3 is 14 amino acids long. Trimming took 4 bases from V and 5 from J; bases not matched to a gene: 3. The CDR3 nucleotides are TGTGCCAGCAGTTGGACTAGCGGGCGGGAGACCCAGTACTTC. Translated, it gives CASSWTSGRETQYF.

This clonotype occurred a few times. The genes are TRBV21-1 and TRBJ2-7; the listed D gene, TRBD1, was not tested against the DNA. TRBV21-1 is a pseudogene segment. The CDR3 has 12 residues. Here the CDR3 DNA reads TGTGCCAGCAGCGGGCGTGTCGGCGCGCAGTACTTC. Translated, it gives CASSGRVGAQYF.

The genes are TRBV29-1 and TRBJ2-1; 11 bases are shared with TRBD2. This CDR3 contains 14 residues. Trimming removed 7 bases from V and 3 bases from J; junction bases left unmatched: 5. Germline V gene data show CDR1 as SQVTM and CDR2 as ANQGSEA. CDR3 amino acids: CSAGTSGGYNEQFF. The CDR3 nucleotides read TGCAGCGCCGGGACTAGCGGCGGCTACAATGAGCAGTTCTTC.

There are a few counts of this clonotype. The chain joins TRBV7-2 to TRBJ2-1; perhaps TRBD2 as D (5 bases). CDR3 length equals 14 residues. V was clipped by 2 bases and J by 6 bases, with 11 bases between them. Germline assignment: CDR1 SGHTA and CDR2 FQGNSA. This chain's CDR3 is CASSLLAGINEQFF. The CDR3 nucleotides read TGTGCCAGCAGCTTATTGGCGGGCATCAATGAGCAGTTCTTC.

The chain carries TRBV9 and TRBJ2-3; TRBD2 might be the D (6 bases). From germline, CDR1 is SGDLS and CDR2 YYNGEE. CDR3 length: 17 amino acids. Trimming stripped 1 base from V and 1 base from J, with 16 bases between. The CDR3 protein is CASSVLAGHLGTDTQYF. In nucleotides, the CDR3 is TGTGCCAGCAGCGTATTGGCGGGGCACCTGGGCACAGATACGCAGTATTTT.

This clonotype was seen repeatedly, ten times or more. The chain employs TRBV29-1 and TRBJ2-5; TRBD2 might be the D (7 bases). The V end lost 8 bases, the J end lost 1 base, and 20 bases lay between the germline ends. The CDR3 contains 15 residues. Germline V gives CDR1 SQVTM, CDR2 ANQGSEA. This CDR3 is CSTDWGGRPQETQYF. The CDR3 DNA reads as TGCAGCACCGATTGGGGGGGGCGCCCCCAAGAGACCCAGTACTTC.

This rearrangement joins TRBV28 to TRBJ2-5; D is unclear. Per the germline V gene, CDR1 is MDHEN and CDR2 is SYDVKM. This CDR3 is built from 11 residues. V lost 8 bases and J lost 5, with 9 bases in between. The CDR3 DNA reads TGTGCCAGCGGAATAGGGGAGACCCAGTACTTC. As protein: CASGIGETQYF.